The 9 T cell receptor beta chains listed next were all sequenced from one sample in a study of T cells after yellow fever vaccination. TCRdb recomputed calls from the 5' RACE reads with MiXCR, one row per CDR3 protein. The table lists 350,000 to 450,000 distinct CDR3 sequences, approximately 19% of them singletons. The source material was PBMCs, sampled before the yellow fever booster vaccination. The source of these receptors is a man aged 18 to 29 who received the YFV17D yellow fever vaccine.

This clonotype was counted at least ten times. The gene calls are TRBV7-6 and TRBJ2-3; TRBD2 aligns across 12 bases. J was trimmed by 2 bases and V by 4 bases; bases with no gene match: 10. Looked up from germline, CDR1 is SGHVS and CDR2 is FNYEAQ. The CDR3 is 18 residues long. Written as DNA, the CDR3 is TGTGCCAGCAGCTCGGGGGCTAGCGGGGGGGGTCTCACAGATACGCAGTATTTT. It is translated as CASSSGASGGGLTDTQYF.

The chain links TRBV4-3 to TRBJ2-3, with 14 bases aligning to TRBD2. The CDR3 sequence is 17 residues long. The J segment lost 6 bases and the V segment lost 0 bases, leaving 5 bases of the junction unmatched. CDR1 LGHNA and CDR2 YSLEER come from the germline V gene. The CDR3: CASSQDSTSGGADTQYF. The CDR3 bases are TGCGCCAGCAGCCAAGATTCGACTAGCGGGGGGGCGGATACGCAGTATTTT.

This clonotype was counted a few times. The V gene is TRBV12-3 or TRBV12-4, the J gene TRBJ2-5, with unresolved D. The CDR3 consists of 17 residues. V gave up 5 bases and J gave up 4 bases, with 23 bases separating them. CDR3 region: CASSLGPTRAVRETQYF. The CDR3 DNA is TGTGCCAGCAGTCTAGGCCCCACCCGGGCCGTGAGAGAGACCCAGTACTTC.

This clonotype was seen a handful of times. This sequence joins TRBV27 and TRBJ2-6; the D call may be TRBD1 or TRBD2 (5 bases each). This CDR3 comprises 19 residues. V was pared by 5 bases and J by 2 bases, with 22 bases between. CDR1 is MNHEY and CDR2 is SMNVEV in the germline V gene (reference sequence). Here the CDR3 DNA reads TGTGCCAGCAGTAGGTTTGGGACGGAGCATTCTCCTGGGGCCAACGTCCTGACTTTC. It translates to CASSRFGTEHSPGANVLTF. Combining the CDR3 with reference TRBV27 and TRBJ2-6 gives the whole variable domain EAQVTQNPRYLITVTGKKLTVTCSQNMNHEYMSWYRQDPGLGLRQIYYSMNVEVTDKGDVPEGYKVSRKEKRNFPLILESPSPNQTSLYFCASSRFGTEHSPGANVLTFGAGSRLTVL.

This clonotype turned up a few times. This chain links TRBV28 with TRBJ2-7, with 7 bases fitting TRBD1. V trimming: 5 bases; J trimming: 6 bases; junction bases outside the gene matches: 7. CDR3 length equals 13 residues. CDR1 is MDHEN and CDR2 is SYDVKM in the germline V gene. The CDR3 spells CASSLTGLTEQYV. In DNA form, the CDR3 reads TGTGCCAGCAGTCTGACAGGGTTGACCGAGCAGTACGTC.

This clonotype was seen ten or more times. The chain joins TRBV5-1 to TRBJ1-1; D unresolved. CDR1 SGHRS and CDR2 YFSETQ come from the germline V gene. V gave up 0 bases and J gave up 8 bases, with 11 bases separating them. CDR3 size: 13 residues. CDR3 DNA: TGCGCCAGCAGCTTGGGCCAGGATGCCGAAGCTTTCTTT. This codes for CASSLGQDAEAFF.

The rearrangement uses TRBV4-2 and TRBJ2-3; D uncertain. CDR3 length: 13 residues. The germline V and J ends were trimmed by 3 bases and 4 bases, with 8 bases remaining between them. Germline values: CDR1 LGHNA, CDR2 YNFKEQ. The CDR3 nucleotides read TGTGCCAGCAGCCAGGGCTTCGCAGATACGCAGTATTTT. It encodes CASSQGFADTQYF.

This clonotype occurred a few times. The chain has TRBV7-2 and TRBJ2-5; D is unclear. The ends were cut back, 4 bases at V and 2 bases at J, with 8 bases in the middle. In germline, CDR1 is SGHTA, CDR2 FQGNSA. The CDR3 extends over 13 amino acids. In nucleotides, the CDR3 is TGTGCCAGCAGCTCACTTGGGCAAGAGACCCAGTACTTC. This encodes CASSSLGQETQYF. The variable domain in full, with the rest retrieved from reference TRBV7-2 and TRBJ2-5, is GAGVSQSPSNKVTEKGKDVELRCDPISGHTALYWYRQSLGQGLEFLIYFQGNSAPDKSGLPSDRFSAERTGGSVSTLTIQRTQQEDSAVYLCASSSLGQETQYFGPGTRLLVL.

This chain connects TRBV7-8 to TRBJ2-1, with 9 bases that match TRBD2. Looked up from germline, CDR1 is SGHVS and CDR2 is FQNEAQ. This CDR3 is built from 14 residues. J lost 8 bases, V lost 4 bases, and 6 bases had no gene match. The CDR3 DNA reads TGTGCCAGCAGCTACCGACTAGCGGCCTATGAGCAGTTCTTC. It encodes CASSYRLAAYEQFF.